Here is one T cell receptor (beta chain) with its context. This receptor's antigen is unknown. No base qualities exist here, and no much larger clone lies one base off it. The record originates from a study of T-cell reconstitution after alpha-beta-depleted transplantation in children (dated by TCRdb to about 2016). For context, the study as a whole: The study quantitatively tracked T-cell immune reconstitution after TCRalphabeta/CD19-depleted allogeneic hematopoietic cell transplantation in children using TCR repertoire profiling. Summary of the overall study and its limitations: The apparently early recovery of alphabetaT-cell counts about two months after transplant reportedly depended on only several hundred rapidly expanded clones that came from non-depleted graft cells. In some patients, the high TCRbeta diversity seen at day 60 was put down to recipient T cells and intrathymic progenitors that had survived conditioning. The frequencies of hyperexpanded clones fell over the following months, and after one year, T-cell counts and TCRbeta diversity were mostly attributed to newly produced T cells.

Library prep was done by PCR. This sample was sequenced with an Illumina HiSeq 2500. TCR libraries were prepared with molecular barcoding, using unique molecular identifiers to normalize TCRbeta repertoire quantification. TCRdb's own reprocessing of the public reads used fastp at Q25 and MiXCR and kept productive beta chains. CDR3 protein duplicates are merged, each entry listing the most common genes and DNA. Across this sample there are roughly 100,000 distinct CDR3 sequences, with 7.5% to 9% seen only once. About 15% of the sample comes from the top ten. Read against the paper, the sample's treatment or condition label means: allogeneic hematopoietic cell transplantation with graft depleted of TCRalphabeta T cells and CD19 B cells. The children who served as transplant recipients had been given grafts of TCRalphabeta/CD19-depleted allogeneic hematopoietic cells. CDR3 length: 14 amino acids, cysteine to phenylalanine. Just the 42-base CDR3 DNA is kept, in frame starting at base 1. The V and J ends are trimmed by 0 bases and 1 base, leaving 5 bases between them. According to the germline V gene, CDR1 reads MRHNA and CDR2 reads SNTAGT.

The specimen comprised PBMCs, sampled before TCRalphabeta/CD19-depleted stem cell transplant. The V and J genes are TRBV6-4 and TRBJ2-3; the D gene remains uncertain. This receptor was identified in a boy younger than 10 with acute lymphoblastic leukemia, due to receive a stem cell transplant. The base sequence is TGTGCCAGCAGTGACTCCCCCCGCACAGATACGCAGTATTTT. Its protein is CASSDSPRTDTQYF.